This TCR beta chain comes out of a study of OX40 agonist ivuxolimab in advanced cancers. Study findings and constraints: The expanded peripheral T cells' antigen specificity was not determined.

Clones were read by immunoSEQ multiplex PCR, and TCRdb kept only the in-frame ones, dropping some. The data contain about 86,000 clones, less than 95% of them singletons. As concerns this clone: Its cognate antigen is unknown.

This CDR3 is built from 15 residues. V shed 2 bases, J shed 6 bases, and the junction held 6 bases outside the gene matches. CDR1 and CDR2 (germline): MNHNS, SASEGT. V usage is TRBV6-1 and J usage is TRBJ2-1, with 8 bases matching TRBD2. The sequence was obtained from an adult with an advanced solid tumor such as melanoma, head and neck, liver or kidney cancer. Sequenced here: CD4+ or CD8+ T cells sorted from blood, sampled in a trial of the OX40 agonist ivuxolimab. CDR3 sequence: CASSEISGNGNEQFF. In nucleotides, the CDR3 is TGTGCCAGCAGTGAAATTAGCGGGAATGGCAATGAGCAGTTCTTC.